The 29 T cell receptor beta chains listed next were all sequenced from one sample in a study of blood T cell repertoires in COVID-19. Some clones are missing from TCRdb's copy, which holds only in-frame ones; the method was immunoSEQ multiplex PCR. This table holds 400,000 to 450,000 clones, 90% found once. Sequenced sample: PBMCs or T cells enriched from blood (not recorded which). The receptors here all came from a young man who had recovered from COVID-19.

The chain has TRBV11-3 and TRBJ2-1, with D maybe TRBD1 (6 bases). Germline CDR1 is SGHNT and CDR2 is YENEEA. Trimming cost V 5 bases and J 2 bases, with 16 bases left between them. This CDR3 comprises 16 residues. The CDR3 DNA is TGTGCCAGCAGCGCGGCAGGGGCAGGACCCTACAATGAGCAGTTCTTC. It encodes CASSAAGAGPYNEQFF.

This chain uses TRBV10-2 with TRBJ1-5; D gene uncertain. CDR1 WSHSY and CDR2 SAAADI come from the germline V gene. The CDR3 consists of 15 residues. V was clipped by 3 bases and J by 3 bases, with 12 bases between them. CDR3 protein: CASSDRRSVNQPQHF. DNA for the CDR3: TGCGCCAGCAGTGATAGAAGAAGTGTCAATCAGCCCCAGCATTTT.

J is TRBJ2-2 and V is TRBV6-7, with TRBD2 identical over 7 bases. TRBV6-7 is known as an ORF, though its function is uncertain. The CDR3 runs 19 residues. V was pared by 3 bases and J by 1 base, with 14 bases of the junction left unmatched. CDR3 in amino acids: CASSYFGIVAGVNTGELFF. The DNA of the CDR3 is TGTGCCAGCAGTTATTTTGGTATCGTTGCGGGGGTGAACACCGGGGAGCTGTTTTTT.

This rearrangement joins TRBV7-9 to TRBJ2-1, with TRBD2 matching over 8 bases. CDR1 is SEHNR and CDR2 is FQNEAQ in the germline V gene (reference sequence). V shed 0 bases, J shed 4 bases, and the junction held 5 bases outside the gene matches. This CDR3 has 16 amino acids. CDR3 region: CASSLARRGVYNEQFF. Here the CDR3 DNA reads TGTGCCAGCAGCTTAGCGAGGCGGGGGGTATACAATGAGCAGTTCTTC. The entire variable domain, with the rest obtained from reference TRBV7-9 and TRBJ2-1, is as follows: DTGVSQNPRHKITKRGQNVTFRCDPISEHNRLYWYRQTLGQGPEFLTYFQNEAQLEKSRLLSDRFSAERPKGSFSTLEIQRTEQGDSAMYLCASSLARRGVYNEQFFGPGTRLTVL.

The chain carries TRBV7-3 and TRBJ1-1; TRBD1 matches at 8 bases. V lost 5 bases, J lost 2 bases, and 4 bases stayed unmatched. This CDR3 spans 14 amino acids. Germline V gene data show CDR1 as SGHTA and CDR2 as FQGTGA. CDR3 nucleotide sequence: TGTGCCAGCAGCACGGACAGGGATAACACTGAAGCTTTCTTT. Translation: CASSTDRDNTEAFF.

The DNA for the CDR3 is TGTGCCAGCAGTGAAGGCAGATATTCCTACGAGCAGTACTTC. Residues: CASSEGRYSYEQYF. The rearrangement uses TRBV6-1 and TRBJ2-7; D is undetermined. The CDR3 loop spans 14 amino acids. Per the germline V gene, CDR1 is MNHNS and CDR2 is SASEGT. Trimming left V 1 base short and J 1 base short, with 8 bases between.

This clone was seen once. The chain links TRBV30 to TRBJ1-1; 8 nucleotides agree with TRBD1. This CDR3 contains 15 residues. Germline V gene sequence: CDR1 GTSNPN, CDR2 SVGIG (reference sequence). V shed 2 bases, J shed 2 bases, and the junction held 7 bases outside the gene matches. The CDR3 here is CAWSKGQGPNTEAFF. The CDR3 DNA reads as TGTGCCTGGAGTAAAGGACAGGGACCTAACACTGAAGCTTTCTTT.

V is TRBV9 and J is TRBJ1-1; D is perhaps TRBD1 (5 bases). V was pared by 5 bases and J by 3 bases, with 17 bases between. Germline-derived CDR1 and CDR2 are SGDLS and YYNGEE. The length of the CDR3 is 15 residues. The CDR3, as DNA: TGTGCCAGCAGTCCGGATCCTCGCAGGGACACTGAAGCTTTCTTT. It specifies CASSPDPRRDTEAFF.

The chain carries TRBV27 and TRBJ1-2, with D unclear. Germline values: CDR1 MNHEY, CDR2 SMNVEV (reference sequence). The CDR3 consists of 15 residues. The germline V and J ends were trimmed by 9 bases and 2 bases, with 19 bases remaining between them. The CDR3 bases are TGTGCCAGTTCCCGCGAGGGTTACGGGAACTATGGCTACACCTTC. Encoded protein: CASSREGYGNYGYTF.

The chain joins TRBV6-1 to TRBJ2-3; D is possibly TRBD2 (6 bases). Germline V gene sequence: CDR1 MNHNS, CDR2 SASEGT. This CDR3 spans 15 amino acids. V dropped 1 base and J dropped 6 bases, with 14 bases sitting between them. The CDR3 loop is CASSEDPGGSDTQYF. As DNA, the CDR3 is TGTGCCAGCAGTGAAGACCCCGGAGGGTCGGATACGCAGTATTTT.

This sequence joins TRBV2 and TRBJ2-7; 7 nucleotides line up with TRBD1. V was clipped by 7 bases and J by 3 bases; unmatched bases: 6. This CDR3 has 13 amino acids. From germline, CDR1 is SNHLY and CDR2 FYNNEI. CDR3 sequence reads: CASTEAGGYEQYF. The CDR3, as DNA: TGTGCCAGCACCGAGGCAGGGGGCTACGAGCAGTACTTC.

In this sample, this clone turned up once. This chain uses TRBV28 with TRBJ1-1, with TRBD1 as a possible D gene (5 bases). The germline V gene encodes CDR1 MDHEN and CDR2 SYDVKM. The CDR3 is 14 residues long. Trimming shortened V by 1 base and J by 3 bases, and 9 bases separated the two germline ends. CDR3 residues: CASSLFRVDTEAFF. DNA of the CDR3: TGTGCCAGCAGTTTATTCAGGGTGGACACTGAAGCTTTCTTT.

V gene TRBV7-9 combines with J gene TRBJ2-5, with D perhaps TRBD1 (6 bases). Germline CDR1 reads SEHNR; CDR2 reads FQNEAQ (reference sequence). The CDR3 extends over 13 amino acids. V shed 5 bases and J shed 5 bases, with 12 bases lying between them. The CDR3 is CASSPQGSETQYF. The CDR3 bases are TGTGCCAGCAGCCCACAGGGATCGGAGACCCAGTACTTC.

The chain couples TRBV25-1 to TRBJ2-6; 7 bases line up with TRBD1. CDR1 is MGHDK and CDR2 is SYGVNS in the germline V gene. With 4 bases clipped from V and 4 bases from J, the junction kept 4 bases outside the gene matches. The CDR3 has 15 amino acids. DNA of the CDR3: TGTGCCAGCAGTGCGTTGGGACAGGGGGCCAACGTCCTGACTTTC. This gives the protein CASSALGQGANVLTF.

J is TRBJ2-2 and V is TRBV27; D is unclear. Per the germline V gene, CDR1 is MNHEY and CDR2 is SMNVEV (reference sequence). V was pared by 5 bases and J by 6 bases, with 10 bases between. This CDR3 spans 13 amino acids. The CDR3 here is CASSPGSAGELFF. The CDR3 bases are TGTGCCAGCAGTCCCGGTAGTGCCGGGGAGCTGTTTTTT.

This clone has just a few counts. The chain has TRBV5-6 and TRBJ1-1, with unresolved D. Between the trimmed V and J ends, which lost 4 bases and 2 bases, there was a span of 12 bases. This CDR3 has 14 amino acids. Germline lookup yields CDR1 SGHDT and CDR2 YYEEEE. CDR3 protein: CASSPGLPNTEAFF. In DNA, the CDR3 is TGTGCCAGCAGCCCTGGACTGCCCAACACTGAAGCTTTCTTT.

In nucleotides, the CDR3 is TGTGCCAGCAGGACAGGGGGATCGGGCACTGAAGCTTTCTTT. Translation gives CASRTGGSGTEAFF. The chain recombines TRBV6-5 with TRBJ1-1, with 9 bases matching TRBD1. This CDR3 has 14 amino acids. Germline loops: CDR1 MNHEY, CDR2 SVGAGI. The V and J ends lost 6 bases and 4 bases, in that order; junction bases with no gene match: 6.

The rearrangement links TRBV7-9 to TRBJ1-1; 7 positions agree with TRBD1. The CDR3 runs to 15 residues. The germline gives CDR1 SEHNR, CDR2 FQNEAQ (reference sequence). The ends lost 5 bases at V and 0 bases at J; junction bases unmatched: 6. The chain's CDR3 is CASSLDRAMNTEAFF. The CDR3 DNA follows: TGTGCCAGCAGCCTAGACAGGGCTATGAACACTGAAGCTTTCTTT.

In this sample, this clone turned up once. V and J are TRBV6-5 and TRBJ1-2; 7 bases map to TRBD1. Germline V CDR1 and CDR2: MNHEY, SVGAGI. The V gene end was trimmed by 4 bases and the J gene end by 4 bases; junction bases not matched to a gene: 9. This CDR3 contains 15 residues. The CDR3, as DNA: TGTGCCAGCAGTTCCAGGACAGGTATGGCCTATGGCTACACCTTC. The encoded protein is CASSSRTGMAYGYTF.

The CDR3 coding sequence is TGTGCCTGGAGGTCCAGGGTCGAGCAGTACTTC. Translation gives CAWRSRVEQYF. The rearrangement joins TRBV30 to TRBJ2-7; D may be TRBD1 (5 bases). The CDR3 has 11 residues. Germline V gene lookup returns CDR1 GTSNPN and CDR2 SVGIG (reference sequence). Trimming stripped 3 bases from V and 6 bases from J, with 9 bases between.

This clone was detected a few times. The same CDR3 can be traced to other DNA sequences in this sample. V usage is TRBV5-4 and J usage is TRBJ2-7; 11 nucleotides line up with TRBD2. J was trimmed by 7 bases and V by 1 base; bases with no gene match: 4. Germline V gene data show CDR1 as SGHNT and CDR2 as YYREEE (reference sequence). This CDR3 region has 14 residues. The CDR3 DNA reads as TGTGCCAGCAGCTTGACTAGCGGGAGTCGAGAGCAGTACTTC. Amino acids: CASSLTSGSREQYF.

The CDR3 DNA sequence: TGTGCCAGCAGTGTGGACAGGTATAGCAATCAGCCCCAGCATTTT. Its translation: CASSVDRYSNQPQHF. The rearrangement joins TRBV2 to TRBJ1-5; 7 positions match TRBD1. The CDR3 extends over 15 amino acids. Germline values: CDR1 SNHLY, CDR2 FYNNEI. After removal of 4 bases from V and 0 bases from J, the junction contained 3 bases not matched to a gene. The entire variable domain, with the rest obtained from reference TRBV2 and TRBJ1-5, is as follows: EPEVTQTPSHQVTQMGQEVILRCVPISNHLYFYWYRQILGQKVEFLVSFYNNEISEKSEIFDDQFSVERPDGSNFTLKIRSTKLEDSAMYFCASSVDRYSNQPQHFGDGTRLSIL.

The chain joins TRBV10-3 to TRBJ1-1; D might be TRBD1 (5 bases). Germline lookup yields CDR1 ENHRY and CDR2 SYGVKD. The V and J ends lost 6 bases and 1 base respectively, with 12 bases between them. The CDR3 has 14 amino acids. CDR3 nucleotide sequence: TGTGCCATCAGGGTGACAGAACGGAACACTGAAGCTTTCTTT. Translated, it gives CAIRVTERNTEAFF.

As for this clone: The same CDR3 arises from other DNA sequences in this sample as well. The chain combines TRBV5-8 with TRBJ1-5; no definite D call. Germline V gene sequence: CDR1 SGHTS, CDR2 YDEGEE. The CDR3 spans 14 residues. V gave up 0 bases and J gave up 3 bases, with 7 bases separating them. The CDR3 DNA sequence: TGTGCCAGCAGCTTGGGTTCTTCCAATCAGCCCCAGCATTTT. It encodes CASSLGSSNQPQHF.

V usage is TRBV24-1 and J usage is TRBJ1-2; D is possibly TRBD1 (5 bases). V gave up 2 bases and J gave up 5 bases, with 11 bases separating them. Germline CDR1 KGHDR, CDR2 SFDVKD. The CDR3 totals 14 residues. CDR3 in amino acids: CATSDSSREYGYTF. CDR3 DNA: TGTGCCACCAGTGATTCGTCCAGGGAATATGGCTACACCTTC.

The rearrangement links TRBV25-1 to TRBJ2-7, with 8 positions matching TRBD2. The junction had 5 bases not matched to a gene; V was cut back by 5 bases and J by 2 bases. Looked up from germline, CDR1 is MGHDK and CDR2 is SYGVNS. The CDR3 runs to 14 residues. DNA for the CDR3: TGTGCCAGCAGTAACCGGGAGGGCCCCTACGAGCAGTACTTC. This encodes CASSNREGPYEQYF.

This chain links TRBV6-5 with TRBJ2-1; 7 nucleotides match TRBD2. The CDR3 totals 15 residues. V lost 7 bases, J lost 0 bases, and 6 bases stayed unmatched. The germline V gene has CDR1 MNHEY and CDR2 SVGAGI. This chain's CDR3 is CASTTSSSSYNEQFF. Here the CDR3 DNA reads TGTGCCAGCACGACTAGCTCGAGCTCCTACAATGAGCAGTTCTTC.

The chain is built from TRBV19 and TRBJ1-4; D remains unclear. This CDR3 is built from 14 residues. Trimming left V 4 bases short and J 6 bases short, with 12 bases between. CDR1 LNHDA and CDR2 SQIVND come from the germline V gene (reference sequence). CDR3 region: CASSRRDKDEKLFF. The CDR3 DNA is TGTGCCAGTAGTAGGAGGGATAAGGATGAAAAACTGTTTTTT.

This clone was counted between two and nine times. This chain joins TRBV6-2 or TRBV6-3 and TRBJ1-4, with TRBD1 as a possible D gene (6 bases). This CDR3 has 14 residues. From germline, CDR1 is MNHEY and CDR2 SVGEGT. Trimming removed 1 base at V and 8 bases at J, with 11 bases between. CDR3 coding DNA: TGTGCCAGCAGTTACTATGGGGGCAGAGAAAAACTGTTTTTT. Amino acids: CASSYYGGREKLFF.